This is a list of T cell receptor beta chains from one sample in a study of blood T cell repertoires in COVID-19. The assay was immunoSEQ multiplex PCR, and TCRdb's table has in-frame clones only and misses some. The sample carries 250,000 to 350,000 clones, roughly 80% recorded once. The source material was peripheral blood. The receptor set was obtained from a human donor with COVID-19, enrolled during active disease. The donor label of this sample is uncertain. The CDR3 runs from the conserved cysteine through the conserved F or W. The D gene is left open where the match is weak. Not every row has a clone size; where given, it reads once, few, many or a size class.

size	D	V	J	length	DNA	CDR3
.	TRBD1	TRBV11-2	TRBJ1-2	13	TGTGCCAGCAGCTTCAACGGACAGGATGGCTACACCTTC	CASSFNGQDGYTF
.	TRBD1	TRBV27	TRBJ2-3	15	TGTGCCAGCAATATCCTTGGACAGGGCACAGATACGCAGTATTTT	CASNILGQGTDTQYF
.	TRBD1	TRBV7-6	TRBJ2-3	16	TGTGCCAGCAGCTTATGGGGACAGGGGGGCACAGATACGCAGTATTTT	CASSLWGQGGTDTQYF
.	TRBD2	TRBV5-6	TRBJ2-3	14	TGTGCCAGCAGGCTAGCGGGAGGGTCAGATACGCAGTATTTT	CASRLAGGSDTQYF
.	TRBD2	TRBV7-2	TRBJ2-7	15	TGTGCCAGCAGTCCCGGGGGGACCATCTCCTACGAGCAGTACTTC	CASSPGGTISYEQYF
.	.	TRBV4-1	TRBJ2-7	13	TGCGCCAGCAGCCAAGTGGGGGGTTACGAGCAGTACTTC	CASSQVGGYEQYF
.	TRBD2	TRBV19	TRBJ2-3	17	TGTGCCACTCGATATTCGGGACTAGCGGGAGGCACAGATACGCAGTATTTT	CATRYSGLAGGTDTQYF
.	.	TRBV28	TRBJ1-2	16	TGTGCCAGCCGCCTGCGTGGTCCAACAGGGATCTATGGCTACACCTTC	CASRLRGPTGIYGYTF
.	TRBD1	TRBV5-6	TRBJ1-1	15	TGTGCCAGCAGCCCCGATGTGGGACAGGGCACTGAAGCTTTCTTT	CASSPDVGQGTEAFF
.	TRBD2	TRBV3-1/TRBV3-2	TRBJ2-1	16	TGTGCCAGCAGCCAAGACTGGACTAGCGGTGCTGATGAGCAGTTCTTC	CASSQDWTSGADEQFF
.	.	TRBV16	TRBJ1-1	14	TGTGCCAGCAGCCAATCCCGAGGGCAGCACGAAGCTTTCTTT	CASSQSRGQHEAFF
.	.	TRBV12-3/TRBV12-4	TRBJ1-6	12	TGTGCCAGCAGTTTGAGCAATTCACCCCTCCACTTT	CASSLSNSPLHF
.	.	TRBV28	TRBJ1-2	14	TGTGCCAGCAGAGCCGGGACTGGCAACTATGGCTACACCTTC	CASRAGTGNYGYTF
.	.	TRBV2	TRBJ1-4	13	TGTGCCAGCAGTGAGCCGGGGGGTGAAAAACTGTTTTTT	CASSEPGGEKLFF
.	.	TRBV5-6	TRBJ2-1	16	TGTGCCAGCAGCTTATATAGGATCCAGGGGAACAATGAGCAGTTCTTC	CASSLYRIQGNNEQFF
.	TRBD1	TRBV6-4	TRBJ1-1	14	TGTGCCAGCAGGGAGACAGGGCGGGACACTGAAGCTTTCTTT	CASRETGRDTEAFF
.	.	TRBV7-9	TRBJ2-1	17	TGTGCCAGCAGCCCCCAAGTCGGGGTGAGCTCCTACAATGAGCAGTTCTTC	CASSPQVGVSSYNEQFF
.	TRBD2	TRBV7-2	TRBJ2-1	11	TGTGCCAGCAGCCCGAGCGGGATGCAGTTCTTC	CASSPSGMQFF
.	.	TRBV7-9	TRBJ1-2	15	TGTGCCAGCAGCTTAGGTTCATGGCAGGGTTCGGGCTACACCTTC	CASSLGSWQGSGYTF
once	TRBD1	TRBV24-1	TRBJ2-3	16	TGTGCCACCAGTGATCCCCACAGGGGTGGAGCAGATACGCAGTATTTT	CATSDPHRGGADTQYF
.	.	TRBV19	TRBJ2-1	13	TGTGCCAGTAGTATCAGGGCCCCCTCTGTCCAGTTCTTC	CASSIRAPSVQFF
.	.	TRBV7-2	TRBJ2-7	13	TGTGCCAGCAGCCGACGACAAGACTACGAGCAGTACTTC	CASSRRQDYEQYF
.	.	TRBV7-9	TRBJ2-2	12	TGTGCCAGCAGCTTCCGGGCCGGGGAGCTGTTTTTT	CASSFRAGELFF
.	.	TRBV5-1	TRBJ2-7	16	TGCGCCAGCAGCTTGACTGGAGGGACAGAGTCCGCCGAGCAGTACTTC	CASSLTGGTESAEQYF
.	.	TRBV19	TRBJ1-6	17	TGTGCCAGTAGTATCGGACAGCCTAGCTCCTATAATTCACCCCTCCACTTT	CASSIGQPSSYNSPLHF
.	TRBD2	TRBV7-2	TRBJ2-3	18	TGTGCCAGCAGCAAAGGGGTATGGCGGGAGGCCGCCGAAGATACGCAGTATTTT	CASSKGVWREAAEDTQYF
.	.	TRBV5-1	TRBJ1-6	16	TGCGCCAGCAGCCCACAAGGGGATTTGGGTTATTCACCCCTCCACTTT	CASSPQGDLGYSPLHF
.	TRBD1	TRBV15	TRBJ2-3	17	TGTGCCACCAGCAGAGGAATCCAGGGGGCCCGCGCAGATACGCAGTATTTT	CATSRGIQGARADTQYF
once	.	TRBV4-2	TRBJ2-5	16	TGTGCCAGCAGCCAAGATCTTACCCTACGGCAAGAGACCCAGTACTTC	CASSQDLTLRQETQYF
.	.	TRBV7-3	TRBJ2-1	13	TGTGCCAGCAGCTTGACTAGATCCAATGAGCAGTTCTTC	CASSLTRSNEQFF
.	.	TRBV7-9	TRBJ1-2	14	TGTGCCAGCAGCGTACGGGGGGAGGCCTATGGCTACACCTTC	CASSVRGEAYGYTF
.	TRBD2	TRBV30	TRBJ2-1	15	TGTGCCTGGAACCAACTAGCGGGGTTAGACAATGAGCAGTTCTTC	CAWNQLAGLDNEQFF
once	TRBD1	TRBV9	TRBJ2-2	16	TGTGCCAGCAGCGCCGGGACAGGGGGCGGTTACGGGGAGCTGTTTTTT	CASSAGTGGGYGELFF
once	TRBD1	TRBV14	TRBJ1-6	16	TGTGCCAGCAGCCTGTGGGACAGGGGAGGTGGATCACCCCTCCACTTT	CASSLWDRGGGSPLHF
.	.	TRBV28	TRBJ2-2	13	TGTGCCAGCAGTTTAGTCAATACCGGGGAGCTGTTTTTT	CASSLVNTGELFF
.	.	TRBV29-1	TRBJ1-1	12	TGCAGCGTTCGTGTGAGGAACACTGAAGCTTTCTTT	CSVRVRNTEAFF
once	TRBD1	TRBV13	TRBJ1-3	15	TGTGCCAGTTCCGGACAGGGGCAGGATGGAAACACCATATATTTT	CASSGQGQDGNTIYF
.	.	TRBV30	TRBJ1-1	12	TGTGCCTGGTGGCGGGGGCGGACTGAAGCTTTCTTT	CAWWRGRTEAFF
.	TRBD1	TRBV3-1/TRBV3-2	TRBJ1-4	12	TGTGCCAGCACCTCATTGGGGGGACAGCTGTTTTTT	CASTSLGGQLFF
once	.	TRBV2	TRBJ1-6	14	TGTGCCAGCAGCCGGGGATTCGGTAATTCACCCCTCCACTTT	CASSRGFGNSPLHF
.	.	TRBV29-1	TRBJ1-1	13	TGCAGCGGGAAACAAGGGGGGAACACTGAAGCTTTCTTT	CSGKQGGNTEAFF
.	TRBD2	TRBV4-2	TRBJ2-4	17	TGTGCCAGCAGCCAAGATGGATCTAGCGGGAGGGGAAACATTCAGTACTTC	CASSQDGSSGRGNIQYF
.	.	TRBV30	TRBJ2-1	16	TGTGCCTGGAGTGCCCGGGGCGGGATGGCCTACAATGAGCAGTTCTTC	CAWSARGGMAYNEQFF
few	.	TRBV2	TRBJ2-2	15	TGTGCCAGCAGTGAAGGGCCGGGGTACACCGGGGAGCTGTTTTTT	CASSEGPGYTGELFF
.	TRBD1	TRBV11-3	TRBJ2-5	15	TGTGCCAGCAGCTTAGGACAGGGGACGCAAGAGACCCAGTACTTC	CASSLGQGTQETQYF
.	.	TRBV2	TRBJ1-5	16	TGTGCCAGCAGTGAAAAGCTAGGGCAGGGGTACCAGCCCCAGCATTTT	CASSEKLGQGYQPQHF
.	TRBD2	TRBV27	TRBJ2-1	20	TGTGCCAGCAGTTTAAGGTCGTCTAGCGGGAGACGCTCCCGAGAGGGTGAGCAGTTCTTC	CASSLRSSSGRRSREGEQFF
.	.	TRBV5-1	TRBJ1-4	14	TGCGCCAGCAGCAAGCCGGGACAAGAAGAAAAACTGTTTTTT	CASSKPGQEEKLFF
few	.	TRBV30	TRBJ1-2	13	TGTGCCTGGAACATCGGGTTTAACTATGGCTACACCTTC	CAWNIGFNYGYTF
few	TRBD2	TRBV10-1	TRBJ2-2	17	TGCGCCAGCAGTGACCCGGGACTAGCGGGTGGCACCGGGGAGCTGTTTTTT	CASSDPGLAGGTGELFF
.	TRBD2	TRBV5-1	TRBJ2-2	15	TGCGCCAGCAGGACGGGACTAGCGGGAGCCGGGGAGCTGTTTTTT	CASRTGLAGAGELFF
.	TRBD1	TRBV7-9	TRBJ1-6	16	TGTGCCAGCAGCGCTGACAGGGGGCGCGAAAATTCACCCCTCCACTTT	CASSADRGRENSPLHF
.	.	TRBV25-1	TRBJ1-4	15	TGTGCCAGCAGTGAATACGGGGGGGGCGGTGAAAAACTGTTTTTT	CASSEYGGGGEKLFF
.	.	TRBV28	TRBJ1-4	16	TGTGCCAGCAGTTTGAACCTTAACAGGGTCAATGAAAAACTGTTTTTT	CASSLNLNRVNEKLFF